This is a list of T cell receptor beta chains from one sample in a study of T cell responses to AZD1222 COVID-19 vaccine. Produced via immunoSEQ multiplex PCR; TCRdb's table is partial and in-frame only. This table holds over 100,000 clones, roughly nine tenths found once. Material: peripheral blood, obtained on day 0 of AZD1222 vaccination. The receptors originated from an adult in good health. CDR3s include the opening cysteine and the closing phenylalanine or tryptophan. The D gene is left open where the match is weak.

J: TRBJ2-5
V: TRBV4-2
D: TRBD2
CDR3: CASSQVPGLAGEETQYF
DNA: TGTGCCAGCAGCCAGGTCCCGGGACTAGCGGGGGAAGAGACCCAGTACTTC

J: TRBJ1-2
V: TRBV3-1/TRBV3-2
D: -
CDR3: CASSQGFGYTF
DNA: TGTGCCAGCAGCCAAGGTTTTGGCTACACCTTC

J: TRBJ2-7
V: TRBV18
D: -
CDR3: CASSPVAGQDSYF
DNA: TGTGCCAGCTCCCCTGTGGCAGGCCAAGACTCTTACTTC

J: TRBJ1-6
V: TRBV19
D: TRBD1
CDR3: CASSRGDRSLLNF
DNA: TGTGCCAGTAGCCGAGGGGACAGGTCTCTCCTAAACTTT

J: TRBJ2-2
V: TRBV5-1
D: TRBD1
CDR3: CASQTGSDTGELFF
DNA: TGCGCCAGTCAGACAGGGTCTGACACCGGGGAGCTGTTTTTT

J: TRBJ1-5
V: TRBV27
D: -
CDR3: CASSLRGLGAQPQHF
DNA: TGTGCCAGCAGTTTAAGGGGGTTAGGGGCTCAGCCCCAGCATTTT

J: TRBJ1-2
V: TRBV3-1/TRBV3-2
D: -
CDR3: CASSLGNYGYTF
DNA: TGTGCCAGCAGCTTGGGTAACTATGGCTACACCTTC

J: TRBJ1-6
V: TRBV6-6
D: -
CDR3: CASTPQKSKSPLHF
DNA: TGTGCCAGCACCCCGCAAAAAAGCAAATCACCCCTCCACTTT

J: TRBJ2-7
V: TRBV5-1
D: -
CDR3: CASSPTGNAYEQYF
DNA: TGCGCCAGCAGCCCGACAGGTAATGCCTACGAGCAGTACTTC

J: TRBJ1-4
V: TRBV30
D: -
CDR3: CEAEDNEKLFF
DNA: TGTGAGGCGGAAGATAATGAAAAACTGTTTTTT

J: TRBJ2-6
V: TRBV6-1
D: -
CDR3: CASSGTGTPGANVLTF
DNA: TGTGCCAGCAGTGGTACCGGGACACCCGGGGCCAACGTCCTGACTTTC